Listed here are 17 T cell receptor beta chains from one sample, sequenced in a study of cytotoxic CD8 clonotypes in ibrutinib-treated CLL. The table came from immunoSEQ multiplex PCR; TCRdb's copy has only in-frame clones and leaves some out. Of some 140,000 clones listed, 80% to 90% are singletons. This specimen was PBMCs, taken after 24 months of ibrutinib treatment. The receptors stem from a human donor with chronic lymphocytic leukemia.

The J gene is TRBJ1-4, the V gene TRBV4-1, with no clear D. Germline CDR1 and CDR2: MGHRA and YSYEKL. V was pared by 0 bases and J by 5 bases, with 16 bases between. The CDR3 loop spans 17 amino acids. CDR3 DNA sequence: TGCGCCAGCAGCCAAGACCCCAAGATGAGCAGCAATGAAAAACTGTTTTTT. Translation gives CASSQDPKMSSNEKLFF.

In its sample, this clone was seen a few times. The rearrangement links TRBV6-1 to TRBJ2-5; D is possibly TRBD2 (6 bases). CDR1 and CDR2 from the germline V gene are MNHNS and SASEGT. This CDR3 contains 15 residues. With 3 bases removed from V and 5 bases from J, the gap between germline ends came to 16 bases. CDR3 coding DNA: TGTGCCAGCAGTGACCAGACCGGGGGTAGGGAGACCCAGTACTTC. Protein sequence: CASSDQTGGRETQYF.

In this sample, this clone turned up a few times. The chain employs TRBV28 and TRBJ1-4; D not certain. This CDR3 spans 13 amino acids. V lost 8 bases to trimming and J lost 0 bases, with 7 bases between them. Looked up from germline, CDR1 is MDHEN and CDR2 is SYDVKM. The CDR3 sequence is CASSEPTNEKLFF. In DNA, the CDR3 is TGTGCCAGCTCAGAGCCAACTAATGAAAAACTGTTTTTT.

The CDR3, as DNA: TGCAGCGCCGGGGGAAGGACAGATACGCAGTATTTT. Protein product: CSAGGRTDTQYF. The genes are TRBV29-1 and TRBJ2-3; D perhaps matches TRBD2 (6 bases). The ends were cut back, 7 bases at V and 3 bases at J, with 11 bases in the middle. Germline V lookup: CDR1 SQVTM, CDR2 ANQGSEA. This CDR3 has 12 residues.

CDR3 loop: CASSSRTDSNQPQHF. The CDR3 nucleotides read TGTGCCAGCAGCTCGCGGACGGATAGCAATCAGCCCCAGCATTTT. The chain employs TRBV7-3 and TRBJ1-5; unclear D gene. Germline V gene lookup returns CDR1 SGHTA and CDR2 FQGTGA. This CDR3 spans 15 amino acids. Between the trimmed V and J ends, which lost 4 bases and 0 bases, there was a span of 10 bases.

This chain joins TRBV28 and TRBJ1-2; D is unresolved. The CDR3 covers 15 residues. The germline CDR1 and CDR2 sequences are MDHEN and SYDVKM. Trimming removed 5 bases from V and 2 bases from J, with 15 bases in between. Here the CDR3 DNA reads TGTGCCAGCAGTCCCCCCCGTTCGGAAAACTATGGCTACACCTTC. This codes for CASSPPRSENYGYTF.

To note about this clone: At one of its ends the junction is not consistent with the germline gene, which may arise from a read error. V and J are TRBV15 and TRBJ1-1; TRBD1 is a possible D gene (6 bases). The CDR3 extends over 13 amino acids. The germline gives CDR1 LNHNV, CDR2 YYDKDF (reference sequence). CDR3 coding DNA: TGTGCCACCAGAAGGACAGCGAACGCTGAAGCTTTCTTT. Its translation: CATRRTANAEAFF.

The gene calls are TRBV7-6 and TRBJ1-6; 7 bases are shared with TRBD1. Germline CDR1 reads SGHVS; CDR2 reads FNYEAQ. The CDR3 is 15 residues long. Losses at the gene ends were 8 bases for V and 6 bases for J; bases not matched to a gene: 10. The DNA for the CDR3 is TGTGCCAGCCAGCAGGGGGGAGCAGGTAATTCACCCCTCCACTTT. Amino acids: CASQQGGAGNSPLHF.

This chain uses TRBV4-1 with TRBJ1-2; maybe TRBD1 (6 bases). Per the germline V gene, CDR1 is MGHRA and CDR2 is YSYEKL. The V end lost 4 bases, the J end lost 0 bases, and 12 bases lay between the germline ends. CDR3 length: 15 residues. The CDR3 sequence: CASSPRDTSNYGYTF. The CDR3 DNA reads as TGCGCCAGCAGCCCACGGGACACTTCTAACTATGGCTACACCTTC.

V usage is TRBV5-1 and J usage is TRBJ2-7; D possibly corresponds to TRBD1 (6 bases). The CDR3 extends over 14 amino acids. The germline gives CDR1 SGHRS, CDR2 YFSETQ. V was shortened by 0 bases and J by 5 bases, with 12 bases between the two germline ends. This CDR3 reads CASSLDRVAHEQYF. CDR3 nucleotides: TGCGCCAGCAGCTTGGACAGGGTCGCCCACGAGCAGTACTTC.

The chain's CDR3 is CASSRDRATDTQYF. The CDR3, as DNA: TGTGCCAGCTCCCGGGACAGGGCGACAGATACGCAGTATTTT. V usage is TRBV18 and J usage is TRBJ2-3, with 9 positions matching TRBD1. The V gene end was trimmed by 6 bases and the J gene end by 3 bases; junction bases not matched to a gene: 4. In germline, CDR1 is KGHSH, CDR2 LQKENI. CDR3 length equals 14 residues.

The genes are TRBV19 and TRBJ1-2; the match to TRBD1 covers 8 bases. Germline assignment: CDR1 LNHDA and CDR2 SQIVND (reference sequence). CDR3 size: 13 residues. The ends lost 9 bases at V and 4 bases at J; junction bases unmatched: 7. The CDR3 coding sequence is TGTGCCAGCCAACGGGACAGGTCCTATGGCTACACCTTC. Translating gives CASQRDRSYGYTF.

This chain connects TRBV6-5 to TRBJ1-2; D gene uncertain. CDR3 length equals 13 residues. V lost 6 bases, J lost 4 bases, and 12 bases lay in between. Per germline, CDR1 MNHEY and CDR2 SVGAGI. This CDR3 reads CASRSVGSYGYTF. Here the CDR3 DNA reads TGTGCCAGCAGAAGTGTGGGGAGCTATGGCTACACCTTC.

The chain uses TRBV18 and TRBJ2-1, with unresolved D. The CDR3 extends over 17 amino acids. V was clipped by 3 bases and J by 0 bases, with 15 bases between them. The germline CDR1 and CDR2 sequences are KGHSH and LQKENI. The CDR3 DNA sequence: TGTGCCAGCTCACCCGCCCTGAACAACCCCTCCTACAATGAGCAGTTCTTC. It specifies CASSPALNNPSYNEQFF.

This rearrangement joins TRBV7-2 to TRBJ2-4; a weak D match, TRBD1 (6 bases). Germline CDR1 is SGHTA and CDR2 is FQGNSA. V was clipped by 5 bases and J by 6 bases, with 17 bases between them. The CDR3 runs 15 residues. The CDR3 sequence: CASSPTGAGANIQYF. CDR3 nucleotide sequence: TGTGCCAGCAGCCCAACCGGGGCAGGGGCAAACATTCAGTACTTC.

CDR3 in amino acids: CATSRGGPFFEQYF. The CDR3 DNA reads TGTGCCACCAGCAGAGGGGGGCCTTTTTTCGAGCAGTACTTC. The V call is TRBV15, the J call TRBJ2-7; a possible D gene is TRBD1 (6 bases). The CDR3 extends over 14 amino acids. The germline V gene has CDR1 LNHNV and CDR2 YYDKDF (reference sequence). V was trimmed by 1 base and J by 6 bases, leaving 13 bases between them.

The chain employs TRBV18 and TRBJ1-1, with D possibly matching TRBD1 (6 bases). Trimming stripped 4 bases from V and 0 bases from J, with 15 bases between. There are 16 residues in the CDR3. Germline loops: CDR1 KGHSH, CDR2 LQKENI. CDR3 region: CASSLMAGEMNTEAFF. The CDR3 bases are TGTGCCAGCTCACTTATGGCAGGGGAAATGAACACTGAAGCTTTCTTT.